These T cell receptor beta chains were read from a single sample in a study of cytotoxic CD8 clonotypes in ibrutinib-treated CLL. Repertoires were generated with immunoSEQ multiplex PCR, while TCRdb's copy carries only in-frame clones and drops some. The repertoire holds 300,000 to 350,000 clones, around four fifths seen once, with roughly 6.3% in the top ten. The input for sequencing was PBMCs, taken before ibrutinib treatment. All receptors derive from a human donor with chronic lymphocytic leukemia. Each CDR3 is given with its conserved first and last residue. The D gene is left open where the match is weak. The size of a clone is reported for some rows only, either as once, few or many, or as a class for expanded clones.

d_call clone_size j_call v_call cdr3_aa cdr3_nt
NA few TRBJ2-7 TRBV4-1 CASSRQPQTVAYEQYF TGCGCCAGCAGCCGCCAACCCCAGACAGTTGCCTACGAGCAGTACTTC
TRBD2 once TRBJ2-2 TRBV6-4 CASTETSGNTGELFF TGTGCCAGCACCGAGACTAGCGGGAACACCGGGGAGCTGTTTTTT
NA NA TRBJ1-5 TRBV4-3 CASSSQGVSNQPQHF TGCGCCAGCAGCTCACAGGGAGTTAGCAATCAGCCCCAGCATTTT
NA NA TRBJ2-1 TRBV2 CASSEQGYGDEQFF TGTGCCAGCAGTGAACAGGGATACGGGGATGAGCAGTTCTTC
TRBD1 NA TRBJ2-2 TRBV5-6 CASRKTGSGELFF TGTGCCAGCAGAAAGACAGGGTCCGGGGAGCTGTTTTTT
NA NA TRBJ2-7 TRBV10-3 CAIRDGSYEQYF TGTGCCATCAGGGACGGGTCCTACGAGCAGTACTTC
NA NA TRBJ2-1 TRBV11-1 CASSLDRFSEQFF TGTGCCAGCAGCTTAGACAGGTTCAGTGAGCAGTTCTTC
TRBD2 few TRBJ2-2 TRBV25-1 CASSDPLGRGNTGELFF TGTGCCAGCAGTGATCCCTTAGGGAGGGGGAACACCGGGGAGCTGTTTTTT
TRBD1 NA TRBJ2-1 TRBV7-2 CASSYTGGRDNEQFF TGTGCCAGCAGCTATACAGGGGGTCGGGACAATGAGCAGTTCTTC
NA NA TRBJ2-7 TRBV10-1 CAGKSGHRYEQYF TGCGCCGGCAAATCGGGACACCGGTACGAGCAGTACTTC
NA NA TRBJ2-7 TRBV10-3 CAISESLAEVRYEQYF TGTGCCATCAGTGAGTCCTTAGCGGAGGTACGTTACGAGCAGTACTTC
TRBD1 NA TRBJ2-5 TRBV4-1 CASSGAKGQGRLETQYF TGCGCCAGCAGCGGGGCTAAGGGACAGGGGAGGTTAGAGACCCAGTACTTC
TRBD2 once TRBJ2-1 TRBV9 CASTVGTSGSHEQFF TGTGCCAGCACGGTAGGGACTAGCGGGAGCCATGAGCAGTTCTTC
NA few TRBJ1-5 TRBV7-2 CASSFTARRNQPQHF TGTGCCAGCAGCTTCACTGCGCGTCGCAATCAGCCCCAGCATTTT
NA NA TRBJ1-1 TRBV5-1 CASSLFDSTEAFF TGCGCCAGCAGCTTGTTCGACAGCACTGAAGCTTTCTTT
NA NA TRBJ2-5 TRBV6-5 CASTSAGRETQYF TGTGCCAGCACATCGGCTGGGCGAGAGACCCAGTACTTC
NA NA TRBJ1-5 TRBV10-2 CASRASGAVGPQHF TGCGCCAGCAGAGCATCAGGGGCGGTTGGGCCCCAGCATTTT
NA NA TRBJ2-3 TRBV7-8 CASSLVKRAGAFTDTQYF TGTGCCAGCAGCTTAGTGAAAAGGGCGGGGGCATTCACAGATACGCAGTATTTT
TRBD2 NA TRBJ2-2 TRBV7-6 CASSLAETSGRAENTGELFF TGTGCCAGCAGCTTAGCGGAGACTAGCGGGAGGGCCGAGAACACCGGGGAGCTGTTTTTT
TRBD1 NA TRBJ1-2 TRBV27 CASGGGTGFTF TGTGCCAGCGGAGGGGGGACAGGGTTTACCTTC
NA NA TRBJ2-7 TRBV6-1 CASNHYEQYF TGTGCCAGCAATCACTACGAGCAGTACTTC
NA few TRBJ2-7 TRBV11-2 CASSPWGSSYEQYF TGTGCCAGCAGTCCCTGGGGGAGCTCCTACGAGCAGTACTTC
NA NA TRBJ2-3 TRBV25-1 CASSGGQFYTDTQYF TGTGCCAGCAGTGGCGGACAGTTCTACACAGATACGCAGTATTTT
NA NA TRBJ2-1 TRBV20-1 CSASDNEQFF TGCAGTGCTAGCGATAATGAGCAGTTCTTC
NA NA TRBJ2-3 TRBV30 CAWSHMRTDTQYF TGTGCCTGGAGCCATATGCGCACAGATACGCAGTATTTT
TRBD2 NA TRBJ2-7 TRBV5-1 CASSSPKTSGSSYEQYF TGCGCCAGCAGCTCGCCAAAGACTAGCGGGAGCTCCTACGAGCAGTACTTC
TRBD2 few TRBJ2-7 TRBV7-8 CASSFGSGSLLGEQYF TGTGCCAGCAGCTTTGGGAGCGGGAGCCTATTAGGGGAGCAGTACTTC
NA NA TRBJ1-3 TRBV30 CAGRLSGNTIYF TGTGCCGGTAGGCTCTCTGGAAACACCATATATTTT
NA NA TRBJ2-3 TRBV9 CASNLLGLTDTQYF TGTGCCAGCAACCTACTAGGGTTGACAGATACGCAGTATTTT
NA NA TRBJ2-1 TRBV7-9 CASSFDGRSYNEQFF TGTGCCAGCAGCTTCGACGGCCGCTCCTACAATGAGCAGTTCTTC
NA NA TRBJ2-5 TRBV18 CASSVLGAGRETQYF TGTGCCAGCTCCGTACTCGGAGCCGGGAGAGAGACCCAGTACTTC
NA NA TRBJ2-7 TRBV7-9 CASSLVASRYEQYF TGTGCCAGCAGCTTAGTAGCTAGCCGCTACGAGCAGTACTTC
NA once TRBJ1-1 TRBV4-3 CASSSVVDTEAFF TGCGCCAGCAGCTCCGTCGTGGACACTGAAGCTTTCTTT
NA NA TRBJ1-3 TRBV6-5 CATETGNSGNTIYF TGTGCCACCGAAACCGGGAACTCTGGAAACACCATATATTTT
TRBD1 NA TRBJ1-1 TRBV11-2 CASSYTGGNTEAFF TGTGCCAGCAGCTACACAGGGGGGAACACTGAAGCTTTCTTT
NA NA TRBJ2-5 TRBV5-1 CASRLSSGETQYF TGCGCCAGCCGCTTGAGTTCAGGAGAGACCCAGTACTTC
NA NA TRBJ1-1 TRBV9 CASSPLATEAFF TGTGCCAGCAGCCCCCTGGCGACTGAAGCTTTCTTT
TRBD2 NA TRBJ2-1 TRBV6-5 CASSYSGGSEQFF TGTGCCAGCAGTTACTCGGGGGGGAGTGAGCAGTTCTTC
NA NA TRBJ2-3 TRBV19 CASRRQGSGTDTQYF TGTGCCAGTAGACGTCAGGGATCAGGCACAGATACGCAGTATTTT
NA NA TRBJ2-2 TRBV4-3 CASSRTTGSRWDTGELFF TGCGCCAGCAGCCGAACGACAGGTTCACGATGGGACACCGGGGAGCTGTTTTTT
TRBD1 NA TRBJ1-5 TRBV10-3 CATRAGDSSNQPQHF TGTGCCACTCGGGCGGGGGACAGTAGCAATCAGCCCCAGCATTTT
NA few TRBJ1-1 TRBV2 CASSWAVLAEAFF TGTGCCAGCAGTTGGGCGGTATTGGCTGAAGCTTTCTTT
NA few TRBJ1-1 TRBV5-1 CASSFNTEAFF TGCGCCAGCAGCTTTAACACTGAAGCTTTCTTT
NA NA TRBJ1-3 TRBV7-2 CASSLAYGNTIYF TGTGCCAGCAGCTTAGCTTATGGAAACACCATATATTTT
TRBD2 NA TRBJ2-7 TRBV7-9 CASSPTGGLTYEQYF TGTGCCAGCAGCCCCACGGGGGGGTTGACCTACGAGCAGTACTTC
TRBD2 once TRBJ2-7 TRBV9 CASSVGSSGSNEQYF TGTGCCAGCAGCGTAGGTTCTAGCGGGAGTAACGAGCAGTACTTC
NA NA TRBJ2-7 TRBV6-6 CASTFGRGYEQYF TGTGCCAGCACTTTCGGGAGAGGATACGAGCAGTACTTC
NA few TRBJ2-7 TRBV28 CASSFREGVRYEQYF TGTGCCAGCAGTTTCCGCGAAGGGGTACGTTACGAGCAGTACTTC
NA NA TRBJ2-3 TRBV2 CASSDPGQVRDF TGTGCCAGCAGTGATCCGGGACAAGTCAGAGATTTT
TRBD1 NA TRBJ1-2 TRBV6-1 CASSVGTGGYGYTF TGTGCCAGCAGTGTGGGGACAGGCGGCTATGGCTACACCTTC
NA NA TRBJ1-2 TRBV4-2 CASSRQTDLYGYTF TGTGCCAGCAGCCGACAGACTGATCTCTATGGCTACACCTTC
TRBD2 NA TRBJ2-3 TRBV9 CASSLRLAGPTDTQYF TGTGCCAGCAGCCTCCGACTAGCGGGACCCACAGATACGCAGTATTTT
NA few TRBJ1-2 TRBV4-3 CASSQDLGRGSSNYGYTF TGCGCCAGCAGCCAAGATTTGGGCCGGGGGAGCTCTAACTATGGCTACACCTTC
TRBD2 NA TRBJ2-3 TRBV4-2 CASSQASGRGSDTQYF TGTGCCAGCAGCCAAGCGAGCGGGAGGGGGTCAGATACGCAGTATTTT